The rows below give T cell receptor beta chains drawn from one sample of a study of spatial heterogeneity in lung cancer. MiXCR, applied by TCRdb to the 5' RACE reads, yields one record per CDR3 protein. The table records under 30,000 distinct CDR3 sequences, about 3.5% of them present only once. Sample: PBMCs, taken at surgery. The source is a female donor with early-stage non-small cell lung cancer. CDR3s include the opening cysteine and the closing phenylalanine or tryptophan. The D gene is left open where the match is weak. Rows may omit the clone size; those that give it use once, few, many or a size class.

J: TRBJ2-3; D: .; V: TRBV5-1; size: many; DNA: TGCGCCAGCAGCTTGGAGGGGCAATCCAGAATAGATACGCAGTATTTT; CDR3: CASSLEGQSRIDTQYF
J: TRBJ2-7; D: .; V: TRBV20-1; size: .; DNA: TGCAGTGCCTTCCGGGGGGAGCAGTACTTC; CDR3: CSAFRGEQYF
J: TRBJ2-7; D: TRBD2; V: TRBV4-1; size: few; DNA: TGCGCCAGCAGCCAAGAGGAGGGACTAGCGGGAGTCGGGGCTTACGAGCAGTACTTC; CDR3: CASSQEEGLAGVGAYEQYF
J: TRBJ2-5; D: TRBD1; V: TRBV11-2; size: many; DNA: TGTGCCAGCAGCTTAGGGGACAGACTACCGGAGACCCAGTACTTC; CDR3: CASSLGDRLPETQYF
J: TRBJ2-7; D: TRBD1; V: TRBV10-3; size: many; DNA: TGTGCCATCAGTGGCCAGGACAGGACGAACCGGGAGCAGTACTTC; CDR3: CAISGQDRTNREQYF
J: TRBJ2-1; D: .; V: TRBV28; size: few; DNA: TGTGCCAGCCGTCAGACAGGCAATGAGCAGTTCTTC; CDR3: CASRQTGNEQFF
J: TRBJ1-2; D: TRBD1; V: TRBV5-5; size: .; DNA: TGTGCCAGCAGCTCGGACAGGGTTCTTGGGGACTATGGCTACACCTTC; CDR3: CASSSDRVLGDYGYTF
J: TRBJ2-3; D: .; V: TRBV12-3/TRBV12-4; size: many; DNA: TGTGCCAGCAGTTTAGGCTCAGATACGCAGTATTTT; CDR3: CASSLGSDTQYF
J: TRBJ1-1; D: .; V: TRBV9; size: many; DNA: TGTGCCAGCAGCGGGGGACTTCCGAACACTGAAGCTTTCTTT; CDR3: CASSGGLPNTEAFF
J: TRBJ2-7; D: TRBD2; V: TRBV6-5; size: many; DNA: TGTGCCAGCAGTTTCCTAGGCGGGAGGGCCGGTGAGCAGTACTTC; CDR3: CASSFLGGRAGEQYF
J: TRBJ2-3; D: TRBD2; V: TRBV5-4; size: many; DNA: TGTGCCAGCAGCTTGGCTGCTAGCGGGAGTTCAGATACGCAGTATTTT; CDR3: CASSLAASGSSDTQYF
J: TRBJ1-2; D: .; V: TRBV9; size: many; DNA: TGTGCCAGCAGCATCAATCCCTCGGGTGGGGACTATGGCTACACCTTC; CDR3: CASSINPSGGDYGYTF
J: TRBJ1-6; D: TRBD1; V: TRBV15; size: many; DNA: TGTGCCACCAGCCTCCGGGACAGGGCTTCACCCCTCCACTTT; CDR3: CATSLRDRASPLHF
J: TRBJ2-1; D: TRBD2; V: TRBV20-1; size: .; DNA: TGCAGTGCTATCAACCCCCTCCTAGCGGGGTACAATGAGCAGTTCTTC; CDR3: CSAINPLLAGYNEQFF
J: TRBJ2-3; D: .; V: TRBV18; size: few; DNA: TGTGCCAGCTCACCAATGGGGCGGGAACTTGCCACAGATACGCAGTATTTT; CDR3: CASSPMGRELATDTQYF
J: TRBJ2-1; D: .; V: TRBV27; size: many; DNA: TGTGCCAGCAGTATAAGATCAGGGTACAATGAGCAGTTCTTC; CDR3: CASSIRSGYNEQFF
J: TRBJ2-3; D: .; V: TRBV24-1; size: many; DNA: TGTGCCACCAGTGACCCCGCTAGCACAGATACGCAGTATTTT; CDR3: CATSDPASTDTQYF
J: TRBJ2-5; D: .; V: TRBV5-1; size: many; DNA: TGCGCCAGCAGCTTGGGTCGGATTCAAGAGACCCAGTACTTC; CDR3: CASSLGRIQETQYF
J: TRBJ2-7; D: .; V: TRBV5-1; size: many; DNA: TGCGCCAGCAGCGTGGGCTACGAGCAGTACTTC; CDR3: CASSVGYEQYF
J: TRBJ2-5; D: TRBD1; V: TRBV29-1; size: many; DNA: TGCAGCGTGGATGATTCCGGGACAGGGTACGAGACCCAGTACTTC; CDR3: CSVDDSGTGYETQYF
J: TRBJ2-1; D: .; V: TRBV5-1; size: many; DNA: TGCGCCAGCAGCTTGGTCGCTAGCTATTACAATGAGCAGTTCTTC; CDR3: CASSLVASYYNEQFF
J: TRBJ2-7; D: .; V: TRBV2; size: many; DNA: TGTGCCAGCAGTGAAATGCGGGCAGGGGGGTCCTACGAGCAGTACTTC; CDR3: CASSEMRAGGSYEQYF
J: TRBJ1-2; D: .; V: TRBV7-9; size: many; DNA: TGTGCCAGCAGCCGGGACACGGCTATCTATGGCTACACCTTC; CDR3: CASSRDTAIYGYTF
J: TRBJ2-1; D: TRBD2; V: TRBV7-9; size: medium-sized; DNA: TGTGCCAGCAGCTTAGGCGGGAGGGCCATTGGCCATGAGCAGTTCTTC; CDR3: CASSLGGRAIGHEQFF
J: TRBJ1-5; D: .; V: TRBV7-8; size: many; DNA: TGTGCCAGCAGCTTAAGTCTTTGGGAAATCGGGTCCAATCAGCCCCAGCATTTT; CDR3: CASSLSLWEIGSNQPQHF
J: TRBJ2-1; D: TRBD2; V: TRBV9; size: many; DNA: TGTGCCAGCAGCGCTCCCCAGATAGCGGGAGTACGCAATGAGCAGTTCTTC; CDR3: CASSAPQIAGVRNEQFF
J: TRBJ2-3; D: TRBD2; V: TRBV11-2; size: medium-sized; DNA: TGTGCCAGCAGCTTAGGGGCTTTGACTAGCGGAGATACGCAGTATTTT; CDR3: CASSLGALTSGDTQYF
J: TRBJ1-2; D: .; V: TRBV14; size: many; DNA: TGTGCCAGCAGTGAAGCAAGAATTGTAGGTGGCTACACCTTC; CDR3: CASSEARIVGGYTF
J: TRBJ1-2; D: TRBD1; V: TRBV19; size: many; DNA: TGTGCCAGTAGTATACCCGGGACAGGGGTCGGCTACACCTTC; CDR3: CASSIPGTGVGYTF
J: TRBJ2-7; D: TRBD2; V: TRBV18; size: many; DNA: TGTGCCAGCTCAAGACTAGCGGGCCTAGGGGCGAGTCCCGAGCAGTACTTC; CDR3: CASSRLAGLGASPEQYF
J: TRBJ2-1; D: .; V: TRBV3-1; size: many; DNA: TGTGCCAGCAGCTTGCAAAACGTGCTGGGCTCCTACAATGAGCAGTTCTTC; CDR3: CASSLQNVLGSYNEQFF
J: TRBJ1-4; D: .; V: TRBV29-1; size: many; DNA: TGCAGCGTAACTAGTGGGGGCTCTAATGAAAAACTGTTTTTT; CDR3: CSVTSGGSNEKLFF
J: TRBJ2-5; D: .; V: TRBV24-1; size: many; DNA: TGTGCCACCAGTGATCCGGGCCGCCCGGCGGAGACCCAGTACTTC; CDR3: CATSDPGRPAETQYF
J: TRBJ2-7; D: .; V: TRBV20-1; size: many; DNA: TGCAGTGCTAGAGAGGTGGGGCTAGAGCAGTACTTC; CDR3: CSAREVGLEQYF
J: TRBJ1-4; D: .; V: TRBV20-1; size: many; DNA: TGCAGTGCTAGAGATCTCGGGACGCCAAATGAAAAACTGTTTTTT; CDR3: CSARDLGTPNEKLFF
J: TRBJ2-3; D: .; V: TRBV9; size: many; DNA: TGTGCCAGCAGCAGTCACCGGGACCTTCCAGGCACAGATACGCAGTATTTT; CDR3: CASSSHRDLPGTDTQYF
J: TRBJ2-3; D: TRBD1; V: TRBV6-5; size: many; DNA: TGTGCCAGCAGTTACTTTGCAGGGGGCGCTGGAACTAGCACAGATACGCAGTATTTT; CDR3: CASSYFAGGAGTSTDTQYF